This is a list of T cell receptor beta chains from one sample in a study of T cell responses to AZD1222 COVID-19 vaccine. The protocol was immunoSEQ multiplex PCR, while the TCRdb copy is restricted to in-frame clones and leaves out a portion. The profile covers 100,000 to 150,000 clones, with 91% appearing a single time and about 2.7% taken by the ten largest. The sample here was peripheral blood, taken on day 0 of AZD1222 vaccination. These receptors originate from an adult in good health. CDR3s include the opening cysteine and the closing phenylalanine or tryptophan. The order of the fields is clone size, J gene, V gene, D gene, CDR3 DNA, CDR3 protein. The D gene is left open where the match is weak. A row's size may be missing; if present it is once, few, many or a size class.

size: -; J: TRBJ1-2; V: TRBV6-2/TRBV6-3; D: -; DNA: TGTGCCAGCAGTTACTCGCCAGGGACGGCTCCCAGTCACTATGGCTACACCTTC; CDR3: CASSYSPGTAPSHYGYTF
size: -; J: TRBJ2-7; V: TRBV10-1; D: -; DNA: TGCGCCAGCAGTGACCAGGACTTATACTACGAGCAGTACTTC; CDR3: CASSDQDLYYEQYF
size: -; J: TRBJ1-1; V: TRBV20-1; D: -; DNA: TGCAGTGCTAGAGGTCGGCCGGGGGCTTTCTTT; CDR3: CSARGRPGAFF
size: -; J: TRBJ1-5; V: TRBV5-1; D: TRBD1; DNA: TGCGCCAGCAGCCCACTGCCAGGGGGCACTCAGCCCCAGCATTTT; CDR3: CASSPLPGGTQPQHF
size: -; J: TRBJ1-6; V: TRBV5-1; D: -; DNA: TGCGCCAGCAGCCGCGCGGGGGCAGGTTCACCCCTCCACTTT; CDR3: CASSRAGAGSPLHF
size: once; J: TRBJ1-3; V: TRBV9; D: -; DNA: TGTGCCAGCAGCGCTCAACCCAGGACAGTCTCTGGAAACACCATATATTTT; CDR3: CASSAQPRTVSGNTIYF
size: -; J: TRBJ2-7; V: TRBV5-6; D: TRBD2; DNA: TGTGCCAGCAGCCCAATACTAGCGGGAACCTACGAGCAGTACTTC; CDR3: CASSPILAGTYEQYF
size: -; J: TRBJ2-7; V: TRBV4-1; D: TRBD1; DNA: TGCGCCAGCAGCCAAACCCCCAGGGGGGGACAGGGGTGGTACGAGCAGTACTTC; CDR3: CASSQTPRGGQGWYEQYF
size: -; J: TRBJ2-1; V: TRBV19; D: TRBD1; DNA: TGTGCCAGTAGTATCCGGGCGACAGGGCCCCTCTACAATGAGCAGTTCTTC; CDR3: CASSIRATGPLYNEQFF
size: once; J: TRBJ2-7; V: TRBV7-2; D: TRBD1; DNA: TGTGCCAGCATCCCCCTGGGACAGGGCCCCTACGAGCAGTACTTC; CDR3: CASIPLGQGPYEQYF
size: -; J: TRBJ2-5; V: TRBV5-1; D: TRBD2; DNA: TGCGCCAGCAGCTCCCGGGAAATAGCGGGAAGAGAGACCCAGTACTTC; CDR3: CASSSREIAGRETQYF
size: -; J: TRBJ1-1; V: TRBV7-2; D: -; DNA: TGTGCCAGCAGCGCGAATTCAGCCGCGAACACTGAAGCTTTCTTT; CDR3: CASSANSAANTEAFF
size: -; J: TRBJ2-6; V: TRBV5-1; D: -; DNA: TGCGCCAGCAGCTTGGTCCGCTCTGGGGCCAACGTCCTGACTTTC; CDR3: CASSLVRSGANVLTF
size: -; J: TRBJ2-1; V: TRBV7-2; D: TRBD2; DNA: TGTGCCAGCAGCCCTCGGACTAGCGTAACATACAATGAGCAGTTCTTC; CDR3: CASSPRTSVTYNEQFF
size: -; J: TRBJ1-6; V: TRBV5-1; D: TRBD1; DNA: TGCGCCAGCAGCCGAGACAGGGGTAATTCACCCCTCCACTTT; CDR3: CASSRDRGNSPLHF
size: -; J: TRBJ2-1; V: TRBV15; D: TRBD2; DNA: TGTGCCACCAGCAAAGGACTAGCGGGAGCTTATGAGCAGTTCTTC; CDR3: CATSKGLAGAYEQFF
size: -; J: TRBJ2-7; V: TRBV5-4; D: TRBD2; DNA: TGTGCCAGCAGCCTCTATCGGGAGGGCCTCGGCGAGCAGTACTTC; CDR3: CASSLYREGLGEQYF
size: -; J: TRBJ2-5; V: TRBV12-5; D: -; DNA: TGTGCTAGTGGTTTGGCTAGCAGAGAGACCCAGTACTTC; CDR3: CASGLASRETQYF
size: -; J: TRBJ1-3; V: TRBV3-1/TRBV3-2; D: -; DNA: TGTGCCAGCAGCCAACCCCGAGCTGGTGGAAACACCATATATTTT; CDR3: CASSQPRAGGNTIYF
size: -; J: TRBJ2-7; V: TRBV7-9; D: -; DNA: TGTGCCAGCAGCCCTCGACGTAACACAGGCTCCTACGAGCAGTACTTC; CDR3: CASSPRRNTGSYEQYF
size: -; J: TRBJ1-2; V: TRBV27; D: TRBD1; DNA: TGTGCCAGCAGTCGGGGACAGGGGTATGGCTACACCTTC; CDR3: CASSRGQGYGYTF
size: once; J: TRBJ1-2; V: TRBV7-9; D: -; DNA: TGTGCCAGCAGCTTTTGGCAGGATGGGGATGGCTACACCTTC; CDR3: CASSFWQDGDGYTF
size: -; J: TRBJ2-5; V: TRBV5-1; D: TRBD2; DNA: TGCGCCAGCAGCTTGGCGGGGGGAGACGGCCGGTCCCAGTACTTC; CDR3: CASSLAGGDGRSQYF
size: -; J: TRBJ1-5; V: TRBV27; D: -; DNA: TGTGCCAGCAGTTTACTCGGAGCTAATCAGCCCCAGCATTTT; CDR3: CASSLLGANQPQHF
size: -; J: TRBJ1-2; V: TRBV2; D: -; DNA: TGTGCCAGCAGAGGGGGTCATGGCTACACCTTC; CDR3: CASRGGHGYTF
size: -; J: TRBJ2-1; V: TRBV6-5; D: TRBD2; DNA: TGTGCCAGCAGTTACGGCACTAGCGAGTACAATGAGCAGTTCTTC; CDR3: CASSYGTSEYNEQFF
size: -; J: TRBJ1-1; V: TRBV5-1; D: -; DNA: TGCGCCAGCACCTTTGACGGGACGGCAGGAACTGAAGCTTTCTTT; CDR3: CASTFDGTAGTEAFF
size: -; J: TRBJ2-7; V: TRBV6-5; D: -; DNA: TGTGCCAGCAGTCCCCTCCAGGGGGGTGTTGGGGAGCAGTACTTC; CDR3: CASSPLQGGVGEQYF
size: -; J: TRBJ1-6; V: TRBV14; D: -; DNA: TGTGCCAGCAGCCCCCGGCGGGGCCGTTATTCACCCCTCCACTTT; CDR3: CASSPRRGRYSPLHF
size: -; J: TRBJ1-2; V: TRBV12-3/TRBV12-4; D: -; DNA: TGTGCCAGCAGTTTAAAACCGGGCTATGGCTACACCTTC; CDR3: CASSLKPGYGYTF
size: -; J: TRBJ2-7; V: TRBV15; D: -; DNA: TGTGCCACCAGCAGAGATTTCGGACAGACCTACGAGCAGTACTTC; CDR3: CATSRDFGQTYEQYF
size: -; J: TRBJ2-5; V: TRBV30; D: -; DNA: TGTGCCTGGAGCCGTAACGCTCAAGAGACCCAGTACTTC; CDR3: CAWSRNAQETQYF
size: few; J: TRBJ2-7; V: TRBV4-1; D: TRBD2; DNA: TGCGCCAGCAGCCTAAAAGGACTAGACGGCGAGCAGTACTTC; CDR3: CASSLKGLDGEQYF
size: -; J: TRBJ2-7; V: TRBV14; D: TRBD2; DNA: TGTGCCAGCAGCCAAGATCTCAGGTTGGGTAGCGGGAGCTACGAGCAGTACTTC; CDR3: CASSQDLRLGSGSYEQYF
size: -; J: TRBJ1-2; V: TRBV2; D: -; DNA: TGTGCCAGCAGCGACCTCAGGGACCTGGGGGGCTACACCTTC; CDR3: CASSDLRDLGGYTF